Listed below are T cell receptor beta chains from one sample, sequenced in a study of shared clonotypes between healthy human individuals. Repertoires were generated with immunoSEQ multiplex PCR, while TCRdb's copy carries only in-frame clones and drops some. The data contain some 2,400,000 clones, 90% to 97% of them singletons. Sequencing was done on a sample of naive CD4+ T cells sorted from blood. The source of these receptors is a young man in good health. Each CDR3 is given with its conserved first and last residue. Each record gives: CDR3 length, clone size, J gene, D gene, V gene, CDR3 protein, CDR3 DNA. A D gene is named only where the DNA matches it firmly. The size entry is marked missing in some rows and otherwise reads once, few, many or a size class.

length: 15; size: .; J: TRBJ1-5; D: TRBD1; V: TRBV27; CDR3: CASSSHRGSNQPQHF; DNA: TGTGCCAGCAGTTCCCACAGGGGGAGCAATCAGCCCCAGCATTTT
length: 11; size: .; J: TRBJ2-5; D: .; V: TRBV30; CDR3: CAWSGGETQYF; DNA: TGTGCCTGGAGTGGAGGGGAGACCCAGTACTTC
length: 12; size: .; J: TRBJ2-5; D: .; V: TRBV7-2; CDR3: CASSTVGETQYF; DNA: TGTGCCAGCAGCACCGTGGGAGAGACCCAGTACTTC
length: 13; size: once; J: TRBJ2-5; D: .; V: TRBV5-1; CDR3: CASSLDGVGTQYF; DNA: TGCGCCAGCAGCTTGGATGGAGTGGGGACCCAGTACTTC
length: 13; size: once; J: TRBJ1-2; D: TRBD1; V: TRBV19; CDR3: CASSAAGGYGYTF; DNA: TGTGCCAGTAGTGCAGCAGGGGGCTATGGCTACACCTTC
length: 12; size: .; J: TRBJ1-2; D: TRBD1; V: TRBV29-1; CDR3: CSVSGTAYGYTF; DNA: TGCAGCGTGTCCGGGACAGCTTATGGCTACACCTTC
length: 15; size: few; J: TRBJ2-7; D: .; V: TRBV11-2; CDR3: CASSLEPQRIYEQYF; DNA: TGTGCCAGCAGCTTAGAGCCCCAGCGGATCTACGAGCAGTACTTC
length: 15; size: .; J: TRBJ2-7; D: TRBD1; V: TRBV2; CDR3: CASSVQPTGAYEQYF; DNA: TGTGCCAGCAGTGTCCAGCCGACAGGGGCCTACGAGCAGTACTTC
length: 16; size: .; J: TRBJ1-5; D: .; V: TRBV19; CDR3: CASSIDSLKDNQPQHF; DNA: TGTGCCAGTAGTATAGATAGTCTAAAGGACAATCAGCCCCAGCATTTT
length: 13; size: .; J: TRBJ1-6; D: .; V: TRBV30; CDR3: CAWSLDYNSPLHF; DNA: TGTGCCTGGAGTCTGGACTATAATTCACCCCTCCACTTT
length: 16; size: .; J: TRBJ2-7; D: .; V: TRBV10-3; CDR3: CAISESGEGDGYEQYF; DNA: TGTGCCATCAGTGAGTCGGGGGAGGGGGACGGCTACGAGCAGTACTTC
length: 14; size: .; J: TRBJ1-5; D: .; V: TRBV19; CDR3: CASSIPGLNQPQHF; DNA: TGTGCCAGTAGTATTCCCGGACTCAATCAGCCCCAGCATTTT
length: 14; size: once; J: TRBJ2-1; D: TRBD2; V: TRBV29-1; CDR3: CSVHSGGSYNEQFF; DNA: TGCAGCGTTCATAGCGGGGGGTCCTACAATGAGCAGTTCTTC
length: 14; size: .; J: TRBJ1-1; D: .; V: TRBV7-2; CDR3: CASSLGYRYTEAFF; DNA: TGTGCCAGCAGCTTAGGGTATCGATACACTGAAGCTTTCTTT
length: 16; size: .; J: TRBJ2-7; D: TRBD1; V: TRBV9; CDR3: CASSFFPGQGAHEQYF; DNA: TGTGCCAGCAGCTTCTTTCCGGGACAGGGGGCGCACGAGCAGTACTTC
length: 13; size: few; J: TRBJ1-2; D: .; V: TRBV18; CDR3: CASSPNSLAGYTF; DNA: TGTGCCAGCTCACCGAATTCCCTGGCTGGCTACACCTTC
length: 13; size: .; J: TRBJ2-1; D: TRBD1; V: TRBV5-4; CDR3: CASSKPTGNEQFF; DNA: TGTGCCAGCAGCAAACCGACAGGGAATGAGCAGTTCTTC
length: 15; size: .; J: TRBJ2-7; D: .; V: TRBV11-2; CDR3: CASSKGVGGPGEQYF; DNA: TGTGCCAGCAGCAAGGGAGTAGGGGGGCCCGGCGAGCAGTACTTC
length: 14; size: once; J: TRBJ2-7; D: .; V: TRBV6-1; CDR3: CASSRTRGVYEQYF; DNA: TGTGCCAGCAGTAGAACTCGCGGGGTCTACGAGCAGTACTTC
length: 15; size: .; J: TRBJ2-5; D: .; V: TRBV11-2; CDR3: CASSLVATERETQYF; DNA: TGTGCCAGCAGCTTAGTGGCGACAGAAAGAGAGACCCAGTACTTC
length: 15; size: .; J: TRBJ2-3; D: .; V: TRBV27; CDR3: CASSPQPGSPDTQYF; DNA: TGTGCCAGCAGTCCCCAGCCAGGGTCCCCAGATACGCAGTATTTT
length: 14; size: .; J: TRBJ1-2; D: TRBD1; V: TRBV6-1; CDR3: CASRVAGGLSGYTF; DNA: TGTGCCAGCAGGGTCGCAGGGGGCTTATCAGGCTACACCTTC
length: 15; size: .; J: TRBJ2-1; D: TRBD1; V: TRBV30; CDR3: CAWSPGQGRFNEQFF; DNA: TGTGCCTGGAGTCCCGGACAGGGAAGATTCAATGAGCAGTTCTTC
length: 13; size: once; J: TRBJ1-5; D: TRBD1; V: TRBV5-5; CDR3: CASSLQGAQPQHF; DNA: TGTGCCAGCAGCTTGCAGGGGGCTCAGCCCCAGCATTTT
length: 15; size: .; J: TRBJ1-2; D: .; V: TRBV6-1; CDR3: CASSEGIRETLRYTF; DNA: TGTGCCAGCAGTGAAGGGATACGGGAAACCCTCCGCTACACCTTC
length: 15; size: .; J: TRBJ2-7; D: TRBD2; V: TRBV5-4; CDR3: CASSLAGRGAYEQYF; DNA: TGTGCCAGCAGCTTGGCCGGGAGGGGCGCCTACGAGCAGTACTTC
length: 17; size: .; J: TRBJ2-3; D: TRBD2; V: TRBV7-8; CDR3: CASSPRTSGSKTDTQYF; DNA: TGTGCCAGCAGCCCCCGGACTAGCGGGAGTAAGACAGATACGCAGTATTTT
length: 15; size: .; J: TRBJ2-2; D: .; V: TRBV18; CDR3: CASSPQKQTTGELFF; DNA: TGTGCCAGCTCACCACAGAAGCAGACCACCGGGGAGCTGTTTTTT
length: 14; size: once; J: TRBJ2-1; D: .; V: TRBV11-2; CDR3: CASTFGATYNEQFF; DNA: TGTGCCAGCACCTTCGGGGCCACATACAATGAGCAGTTCTTC
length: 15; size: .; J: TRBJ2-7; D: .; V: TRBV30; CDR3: CAWSVGQWVSYEQYF; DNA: TGTGCCTGGAGTGTTGGGCAGTGGGTCTCCTACGAGCAGTACTTC
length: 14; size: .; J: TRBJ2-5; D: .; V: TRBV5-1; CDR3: CASSFQGKKETQYF; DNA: TGCGCCAGCAGCTTCCAGGGTAAGAAAGAGACCCAGTACTTC
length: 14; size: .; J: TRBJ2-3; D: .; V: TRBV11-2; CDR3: CASSFAGGTDTQYF; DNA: TGTGCCAGCAGCTTCGCAGGAGGCACAGATACGCAGTATTTT
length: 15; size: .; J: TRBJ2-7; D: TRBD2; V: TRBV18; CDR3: CASSPGVAGSYEQYF; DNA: TGTGCCAGCTCACCAGGGGTAGCGGGGTCTTACGAGCAGTACTTC
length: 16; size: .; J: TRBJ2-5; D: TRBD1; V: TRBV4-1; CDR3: CASSRPSRTGQETQYF; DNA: TGCGCCAGCAGCCGACCCTCACGGACAGGCCAAGAGACCCAGTACTTC
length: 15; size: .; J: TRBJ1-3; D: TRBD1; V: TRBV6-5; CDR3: CASSRGQSPGNTIYF; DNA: TGTGCCAGCAGTCGGGGACAGAGTCCTGGAAACACCATATATTTT
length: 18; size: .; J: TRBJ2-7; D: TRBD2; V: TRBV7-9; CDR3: CASSTPRTSEYPLLEQYF; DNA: TGTGCCAGCAGCACCCCCCGGACTAGCGAATATCCTCTTCTGGAGCAGTACTTC
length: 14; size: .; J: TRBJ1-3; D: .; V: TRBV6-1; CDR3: CASTVREPGNTIYF; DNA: TGTGCCAGCACCGTAAGGGAGCCTGGAAACACCATATATTTT
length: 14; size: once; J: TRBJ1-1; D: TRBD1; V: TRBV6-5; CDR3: CASSRDRMNTEAFF; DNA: TGTGCCAGCAGTCGGGACAGGATGAACACTGAAGCTTTCTTT
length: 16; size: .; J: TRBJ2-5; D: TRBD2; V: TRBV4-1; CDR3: CASSQDPGGTQETQYF; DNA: TGCGCCAGCAGCCAAGATCCGGGAGGGACTCAAGAGACCCAGTACTTC
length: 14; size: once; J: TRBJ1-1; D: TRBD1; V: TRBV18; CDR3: CASSSQGANTEAFF; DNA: TGTGCCAGCTCCTCACAGGGGGCGAACACTGAAGCTTTCTTT
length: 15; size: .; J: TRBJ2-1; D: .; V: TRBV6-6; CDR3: CASSRPTGNLNEQFF; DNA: TGTGCCAGCAGTCGCCCCACAGGGAACCTCAATGAGCAGTTCTTC
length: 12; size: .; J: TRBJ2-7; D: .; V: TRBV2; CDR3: CASSRQDYEQYF; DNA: TGTGCCAGCAGCCGACAGGACTACGAGCAGTACTTC
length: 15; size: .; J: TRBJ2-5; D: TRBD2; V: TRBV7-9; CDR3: CASSLASSGSPGQYF; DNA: TGTGCCAGCAGCTTAGCGTCTAGCGGGAGCCCGGGGCAGTACTTC
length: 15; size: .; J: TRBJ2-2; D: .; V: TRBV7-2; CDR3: CASSFRAGDTGELFF; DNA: TGTGCCAGCAGCTTCCGGGCAGGGGACACCGGGGAGCTGTTTTTT
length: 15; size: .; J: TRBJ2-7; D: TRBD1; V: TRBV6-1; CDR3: CASSAETGFRSEQYF; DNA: TGTGCCAGCAGTGCCGAGACAGGGTTTCGATCCGAGCAGTACTTC
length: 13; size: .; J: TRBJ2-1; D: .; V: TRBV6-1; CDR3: CASSEAGKLEAFF; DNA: TGTGCCAGCAGTGAAGCTGGAAAACTAGAGGCGTTCTTC
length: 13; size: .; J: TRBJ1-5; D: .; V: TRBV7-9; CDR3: CASSLIDGQPQHF; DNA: TGTGCCAGCAGCTTAATCGATGGGCAGCCCCAGCATTTT
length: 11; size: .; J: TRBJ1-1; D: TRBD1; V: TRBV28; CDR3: CASTGQGRAFF; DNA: TGTGCCAGCACGGGACAGGGAAGAGCTTTCTTT
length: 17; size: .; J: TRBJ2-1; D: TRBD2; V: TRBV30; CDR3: CAWSVTAGGLTYNEQFF; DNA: TGTGCCTGGAGTGTAACAGCGGGGGGGCTGACCTACAATGAGCAGTTCTTC
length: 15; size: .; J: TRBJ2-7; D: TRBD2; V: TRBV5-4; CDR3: CASSKPSGSVHEQYF; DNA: TGTGCCAGCAGCAAACCTAGCGGGAGCGTCCACGAGCAGTACTTC
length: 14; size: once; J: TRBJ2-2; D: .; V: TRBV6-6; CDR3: CASSYSRGTGELFF; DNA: TGTGCCAGCAGTTACTCGAGGGGGACCGGGGAGCTGTTTTTT
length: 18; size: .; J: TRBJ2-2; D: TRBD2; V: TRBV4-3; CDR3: CASSQGRLAGVETGELFF; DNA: TGCGCCAGCAGCCAAGGTCGGCTAGCGGGAGTTGAGACCGGGGAGCTGTTTTTT
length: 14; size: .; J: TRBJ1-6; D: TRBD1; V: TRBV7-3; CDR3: CASSGGQGNSPLHF; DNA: TGTGCCAGCAGTGGGGGACAGGGTAATTCACCCCTCCACTTT
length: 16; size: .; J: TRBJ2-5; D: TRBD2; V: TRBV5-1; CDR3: CASSLAPGLAEETQYF; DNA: TGCGCCAGCAGCTTGGCCCCGGGACTAGCGGAGGAGACCCAGTACTTC
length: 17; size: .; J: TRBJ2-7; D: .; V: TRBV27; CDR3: CASSLYAGAFSSYEQYF; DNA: TGTGCCAGCAGTTTATATGCAGGGGCCTTCAGCTCCTACGAGCAGTACTTC
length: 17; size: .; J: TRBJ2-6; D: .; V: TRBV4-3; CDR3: CASSEGVVLQGANVLTF; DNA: TGCGCCAGCAGCGAGGGGGTTGTCTTGCAGGGGGCCAACGTCCTGACTTTC